Described below is a single TCR beta chain sequence and its context. The sample comes from a study of blood T cell repertoires in COVID-19. This CDR3 spans 14 amino acids. Germline assignment: CDR1 LNHNV and CDR2 YYDKDF (reference sequence). V was cut by 0 bases and J by 2 bases, with 5 bases left in between. Sequencing used immunoSEQ multiplex PCR; TCRdb keeps in-frame clones, though not all of them. There are 250,000 to 400,000 clones in the sample; roughly 90% occur only once, and 2.9% lies in the top ten. Sequencing was performed on peripheral blood. The chain joins TRBV15 to TRBJ1-5; D unclear. The sequence came from a woman in her 30s with COVID-19, enrolled during active disease. The DNA of the CDR3 is TGTGCCACCAGCAGAGATCCCGGCAATCAGCCCCAGCATTTT. Encoded protein: CATSRDPGNQPQHF.